This T cell receptor beta chain was sequenced in a study of blood T cell repertoires in COVID-19. The overall study: The cDNA or gDNA used as material had been derived from T cells, B-cell-depleted T cells, or PBMCs.

Under the authors' procedure: The authors estimated nucleated cell counts from reference gene primer amplification. TCRdb's table, derived via immunoSEQ multiplex PCR, lists solely in-frame clones and lacks some. That table supplies the V and J calls and clone size; D and trimming were determined from the DNA. The sample shows 200,000 to 300,000 clones, approximately 80% of them seen only once. The germline V gene has CDR1 SQVTM and CDR2 ANQGSEA. This CDR3 comprises 14 residues. The V gene lost 0 bases and the J gene lost 4 bases, with 10 bases spanning the gap. The receptor's source is a woman of 80 years or more with acute or convalescent COVID-19. The V and J genes are TRBV29-1 and TRBJ1-5, with unresolved D. Sequenced: peripheral blood. This CDR3 is CSVEDGGINQPQHF. The CDR3 DNA reads TGCAGCGTTGAAGACGGCGGGATAAATCAGCCCCAGCATTTT.